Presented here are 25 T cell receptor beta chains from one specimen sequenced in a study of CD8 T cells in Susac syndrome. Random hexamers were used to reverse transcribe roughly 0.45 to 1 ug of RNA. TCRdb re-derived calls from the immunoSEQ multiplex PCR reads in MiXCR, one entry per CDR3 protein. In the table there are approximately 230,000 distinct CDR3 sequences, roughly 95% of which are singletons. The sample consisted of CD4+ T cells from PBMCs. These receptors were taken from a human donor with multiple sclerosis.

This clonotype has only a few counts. The CDR3, as DNA: TGTGCCTGGAGTGTTGGGCAGAACTCCTACGAGCAGTACTTC. Translated, it gives CAWSVGQNSYEQYF. This sequence joins TRBV30 and TRBJ2-7; unclear D gene. There are 14 residues in the CDR3. Trimming pared 0 bases from V and 0 bases from J, leaving 9 bases between. CDR1 GTSNPN and CDR2 SVGIG come from the germline V gene (reference sequence).

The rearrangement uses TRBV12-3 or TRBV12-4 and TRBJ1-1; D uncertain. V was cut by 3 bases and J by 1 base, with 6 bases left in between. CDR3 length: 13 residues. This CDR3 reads CASSLVGNTEAFF. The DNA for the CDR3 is TGTGCCAGCAGTTTGGTAGGGAACACTGAAGCTTTCTTT.

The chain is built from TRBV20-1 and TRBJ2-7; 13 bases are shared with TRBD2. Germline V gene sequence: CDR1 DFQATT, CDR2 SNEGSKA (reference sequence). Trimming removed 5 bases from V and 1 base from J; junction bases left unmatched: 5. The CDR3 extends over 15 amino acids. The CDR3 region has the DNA TGCAGTGCTTGGAGACTAGCGGGGGGTTCCTACGAGCAGTACTTC. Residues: CSAWRLAGGSYEQYF.

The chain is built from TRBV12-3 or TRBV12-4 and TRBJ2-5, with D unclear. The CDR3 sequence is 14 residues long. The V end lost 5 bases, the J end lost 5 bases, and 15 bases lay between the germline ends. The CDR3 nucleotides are TGTGCCAGCAGTCGGTCCGTTTATATGGAGACCCAGTACTTC. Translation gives CASSRSVYMETQYF.

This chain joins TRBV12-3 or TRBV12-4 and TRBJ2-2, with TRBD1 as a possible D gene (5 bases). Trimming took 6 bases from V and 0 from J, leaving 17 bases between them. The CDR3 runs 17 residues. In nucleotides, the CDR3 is TGTGCCAGCAGCCCCAGTCGATGGGGCGCGAACACCGGGGAGCTGTTTTTT. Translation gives CASSPSRWGANTGELFF.

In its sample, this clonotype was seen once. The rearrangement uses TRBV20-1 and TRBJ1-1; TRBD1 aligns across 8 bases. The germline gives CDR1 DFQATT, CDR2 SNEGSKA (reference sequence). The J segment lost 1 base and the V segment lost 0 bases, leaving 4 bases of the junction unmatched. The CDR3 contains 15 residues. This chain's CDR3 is CSARDRDRSNTEAFF. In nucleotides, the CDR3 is TGCAGTGCTAGAGACCGGGACAGGTCGAACACTGAAGCTTTCTTT.

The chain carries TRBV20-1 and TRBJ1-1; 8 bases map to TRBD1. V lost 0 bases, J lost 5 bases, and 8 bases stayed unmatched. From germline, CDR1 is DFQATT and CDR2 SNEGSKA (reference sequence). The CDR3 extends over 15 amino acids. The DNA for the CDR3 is TGCAGTGCTAGAGATCCGCAGGGGGCGGTGACTGAAGCTTTCTTT. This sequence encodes CSARDPQGAVTEAFF.

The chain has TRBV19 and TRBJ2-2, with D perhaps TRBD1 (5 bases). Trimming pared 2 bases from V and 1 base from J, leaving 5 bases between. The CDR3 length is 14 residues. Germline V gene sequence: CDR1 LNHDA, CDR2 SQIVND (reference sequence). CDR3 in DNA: TGTGCCAGTAGTATAAGGGGGAACACCGGGGAGCTGTTTTTT. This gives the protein CASSIRGNTGELFF.

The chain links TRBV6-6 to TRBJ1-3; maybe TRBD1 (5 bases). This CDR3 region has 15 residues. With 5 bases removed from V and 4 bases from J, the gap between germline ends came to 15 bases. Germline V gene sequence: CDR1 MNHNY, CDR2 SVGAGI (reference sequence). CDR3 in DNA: TGTGCCAGCAGTACCGCCGGGACTACCGGAAACACCATATATTTT. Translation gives CASSTAGTTGNTIYF.

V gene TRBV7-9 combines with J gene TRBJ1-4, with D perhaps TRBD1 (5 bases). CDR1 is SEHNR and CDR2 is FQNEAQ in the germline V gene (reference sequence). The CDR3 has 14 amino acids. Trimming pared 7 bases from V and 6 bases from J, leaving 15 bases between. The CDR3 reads CASTPGGEDEKLFF. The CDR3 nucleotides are TGTGCCAGCACCCCCGGGGGAGAGGATGAAAAACTGTTTTTT.

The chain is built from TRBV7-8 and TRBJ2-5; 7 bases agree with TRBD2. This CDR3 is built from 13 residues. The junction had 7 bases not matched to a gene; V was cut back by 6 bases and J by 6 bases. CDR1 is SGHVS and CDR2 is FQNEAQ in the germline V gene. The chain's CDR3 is CASRDRGVKTQYF. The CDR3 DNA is TGTGCCAGCAGGGACCGGGGGGTGAAGACCCAGTACTTC.

The CDR3 reads CASSLIVGGANVLTF. CDR3 DNA sequence: TGTGCCAGCAGCTTAATCGTAGGTGGGGCCAACGTCCTGACTTTC. This chain connects TRBV7-3 to TRBJ2-6, with unresolved D. Per the germline V gene, CDR1 is SGHTA and CDR2 is FQGTGA. The CDR3 runs 15 residues. Between the trimmed V and J ends, which lost 1 base and 3 bases, there was a span of 7 bases.

The CDR3 loop is CASSQRQNEQFF. In DNA form, the CDR3 reads TGCGCCAGCAGCCAAAGGCAAAATGAGCAGTTCTTC. The chain combines TRBV4-1 with TRBJ2-1; D not resolved. CDR1 and CDR2 from the germline V gene are MGHRA and YSYEKL. The CDR3 loop spans 12 amino acids. Trimming removed 2 bases from V and 7 bases from J, with 6 bases in between.

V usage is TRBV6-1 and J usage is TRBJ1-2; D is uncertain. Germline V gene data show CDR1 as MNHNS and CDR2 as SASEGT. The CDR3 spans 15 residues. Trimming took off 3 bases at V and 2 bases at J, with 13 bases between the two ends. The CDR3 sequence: CASSDSGGRNYGYTF. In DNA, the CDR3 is TGTGCCAGCAGTGACTCCGGCGGACGCAACTATGGCTACACCTTC.

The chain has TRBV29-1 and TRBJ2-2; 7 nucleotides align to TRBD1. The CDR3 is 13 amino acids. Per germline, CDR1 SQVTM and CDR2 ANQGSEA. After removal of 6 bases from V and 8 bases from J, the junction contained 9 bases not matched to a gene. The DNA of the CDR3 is TGCAGCGTAAACAGGGGACCAGGGGGGGAGCTGTTTTTT. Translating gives CSVNRGPGGELFF.

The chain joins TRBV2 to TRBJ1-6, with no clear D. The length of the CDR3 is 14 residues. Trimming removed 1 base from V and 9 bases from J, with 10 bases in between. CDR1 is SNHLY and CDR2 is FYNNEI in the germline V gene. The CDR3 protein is CASSEGGFGSPLHF. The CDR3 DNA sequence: TGTGCCAGCAGTGAAGGAGGGTTCGGTTCACCCCTCCACTTT. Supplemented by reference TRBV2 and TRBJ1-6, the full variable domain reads EPEVTQTPSHQVTQMGQEVILRCVPISNHLYFYWYRQILGQKVEFLVSFYNNEISEKSEIFDDQFSVERPDGSNFTLKIRSTKLEDSAMYFCASSEGGFGSPLHFGNGTRLTVT.

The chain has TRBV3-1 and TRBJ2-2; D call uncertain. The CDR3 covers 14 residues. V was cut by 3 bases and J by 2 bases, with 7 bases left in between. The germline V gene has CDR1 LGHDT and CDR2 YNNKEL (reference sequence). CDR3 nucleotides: TGTGCCAGCAGCCACCGCCTCAACACCGGGGAGCTGTTTTTT. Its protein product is CASSHRLNTGELFF.

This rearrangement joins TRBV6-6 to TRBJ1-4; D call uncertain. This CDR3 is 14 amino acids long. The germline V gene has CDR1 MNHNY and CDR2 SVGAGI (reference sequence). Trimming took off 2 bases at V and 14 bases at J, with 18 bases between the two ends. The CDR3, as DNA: TGTGCCAGCAGTTACGCATCGGACCCCTGGGTCCTGTTTTTT. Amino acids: CASSYASDPWVLFF.

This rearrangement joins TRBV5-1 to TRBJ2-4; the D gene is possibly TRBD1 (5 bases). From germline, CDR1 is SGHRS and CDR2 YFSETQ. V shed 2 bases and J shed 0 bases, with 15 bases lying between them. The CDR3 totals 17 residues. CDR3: CASSFGDSTLAKNIQYF. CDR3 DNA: TGCGCCAGCAGCTTCGGTGACAGCACACTAGCCAAAAACATTCAGTACTTC.

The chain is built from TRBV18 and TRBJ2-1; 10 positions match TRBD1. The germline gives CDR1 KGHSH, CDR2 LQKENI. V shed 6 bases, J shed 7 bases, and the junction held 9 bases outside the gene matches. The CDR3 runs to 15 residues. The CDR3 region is CASSPATGGRNEQFF. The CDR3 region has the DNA TGTGCCAGCTCGCCTGCGACAGGGGGCAGAAATGAGCAGTTCTTC.

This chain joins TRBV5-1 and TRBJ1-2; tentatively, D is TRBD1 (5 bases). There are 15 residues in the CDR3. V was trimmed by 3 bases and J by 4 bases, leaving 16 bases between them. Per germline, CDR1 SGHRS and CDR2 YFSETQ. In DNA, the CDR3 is TGCGCCAGCAGCTCCGACGGGACCCCTATCTATGGCTACACCTTC. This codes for CASSSDGTPIYGYTF.

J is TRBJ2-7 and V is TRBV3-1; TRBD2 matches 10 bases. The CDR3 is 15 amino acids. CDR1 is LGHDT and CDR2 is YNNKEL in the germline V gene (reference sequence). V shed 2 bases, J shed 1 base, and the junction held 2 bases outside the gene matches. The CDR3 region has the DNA TGTGCCAGCAGCCAAAGCGGGGGGGTATCCTACGAGCAGTACTTC. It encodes CASSQSGGVSYEQYF.

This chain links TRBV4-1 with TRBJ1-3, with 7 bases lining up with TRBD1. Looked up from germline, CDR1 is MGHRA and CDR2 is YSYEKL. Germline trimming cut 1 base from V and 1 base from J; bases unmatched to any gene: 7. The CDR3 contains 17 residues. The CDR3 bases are TGCGCCAGCAGCCAAGGGCGACAGGGTCCTTCTGGAAACACCATATATTTT. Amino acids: CASSQGRQGPSGNTIYF.

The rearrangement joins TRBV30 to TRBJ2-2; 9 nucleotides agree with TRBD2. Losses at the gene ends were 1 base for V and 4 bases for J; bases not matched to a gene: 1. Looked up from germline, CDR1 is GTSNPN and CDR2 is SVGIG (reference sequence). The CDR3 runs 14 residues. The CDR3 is CAWSASGVTGELFF. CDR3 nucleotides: TGTGCCTGGAGTGCTAGCGGGGTCACCGGGGAGCTGTTTTTT.

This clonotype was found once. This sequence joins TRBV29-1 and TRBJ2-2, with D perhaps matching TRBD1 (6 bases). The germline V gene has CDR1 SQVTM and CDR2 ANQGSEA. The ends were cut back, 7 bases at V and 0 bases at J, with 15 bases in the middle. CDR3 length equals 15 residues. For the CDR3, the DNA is TGCAGCGCTGGACCGACAGGCCCGAACACCGGGGAGCTGTTTTTT. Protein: CSAGPTGPNTGELFF.